A single sample gave rise to the 16 T cell receptor beta chains below, sequenced in a study of blood T cell repertoires in COVID-19 (TCRdb year 2020). The library was made by the immunoSEQ multiplex PCR assay. The clones in this table, taken by TCRdb from immuneACCESS, are in-frame only. Not every clone is retained; where verified, under half of the shortfall comes from an unresolved V gene, and the cause of the rest is unknown. The table for this sample lists 250,000 or so clones; 84% of them were counted only once. In total, the top ten clones hold 4.2% of the sample. The specimen was peripheral blood. The source of these receptors is a man aged 55 to 70 with acute or convalescent COVID-19.

The CDR3 nucleotides read TGTGCCAGCAGCGCGGGGGGTAGCGGGAGGGCCGGAGATACGCAGTATTTT. Its protein is CASSAGGSGRAGDTQYF. The chain joins TRBV7-2 to TRBJ2-3; TRBD2 matches at 11 bases. Germline V lookup: CDR1 SGHTA, CDR2 FQGNSA. The CDR3 length is 17 residues. V gave up 5 bases and J gave up 5 bases; unmatched junction bases: 12. The entire variable domain, with the rest obtained from reference TRBV7-2 and TRBJ2-3, is as follows: GAGVSQSPSNKVTEKGKDVELRCDPISGHTALYWYRQSLGQGLEFLIYFQGNSAPDKSGLPSDRFSAERTGGSVSTLTIQRTQQEDSAVYLCASSAGGSGRAGDTQYFGPGTRLTVL.

The rearrangement joins TRBV6-5 to TRBJ2-1; the D gene is possibly TRBD1 (5 bases). Germline V CDR1 and CDR2: MNHEY, SVGAGI. The CDR3 sequence is 15 residues long. V was shortened by 0 bases and J by 8 bases, with 14 bases between the two germline ends. As DNA, the CDR3 is TGTGCCAGCAGTTACTCCGCAGGGCAGATCGATGAGCAGTTCTTC. This gives the protein CASSYSAGQIDEQFF.

The chain employs TRBV24-1 and TRBJ1-5; no clear D. CDR3 length equals 12 residues. Trimming left V 4 bases short and J 2 bases short, with 2 bases between. The germline V gene encodes CDR1 KGHDR and CDR2 SFDVKD. The CDR3 here is CATSDGNQPQHF. For the CDR3, the DNA is TGTGCCACCAGTGACGGCAATCAGCCCCAGCATTTT.

The rearrangement joins TRBV7-9 to TRBJ2-3; 11 bases agree with TRBD2. V lost 4 bases to trimming and J lost 7 bases; unmatched junction nucleotides: 10. Germline V gene sequence: CDR1 SEHNR, CDR2 FQNEAQ (reference sequence). The CDR3 extends over 16 amino acids. The CDR3 region is CASSWGGTSGTNTQYF. In DNA, the CDR3 is TGTGCCAGCAGCTGGGGAGGGACTAGCGGTACAAATACGCAGTATTTT.

This chain joins TRBV7-9 and TRBJ2-5; 10 bases line up with TRBD1. The CDR3 consists of 15 residues. CDR1 is SEHNR, CDR2 FQNEAQ, per germline (reference sequence). With V trimmed by 7 bases and J by 5 bases, 10 bases remained unmatched. CDR3 coding DNA: TGTGCCAGCAACCCGGGACAGGGGAGGTTGGAGACCCAGTACTTC. Residues: CASNPGQGRLETQYF. The full variable domain, rest sourced from reference TRBV7-9 and TRBJ2-5, is DTGVSQNPRHKITKRGQNVTFRCDPISEHNRLYWYRQTLGQGPEFLTYFQNEAQLEKSRLLSDRFSAERPKGSFSTLEIQRTEQGDSAMYLCASNPGQGRLETQYFGPGTRLLVL.

The DNA for the CDR3 is TGTGCCAGCAGCACTAGGACAGGGCTGGGGACCGGGGAGCTGTTTTTT. It specifies CASSTRTGLGTGELFF. The V gene is TRBV7-2, the J gene TRBJ2-2; 8 nucleotides match TRBD1. With 5 bases clipped from V and 5 bases from J, the junction kept 10 bases outside the gene matches. The CDR3 consists of 16 residues. Germline V gene data show CDR1 as SGHTA and CDR2 as FQGNSA. The complete variable domain, with remaining parts taken from reference TRBV7-2 and TRBJ2-2, reads GAGVSQSPSNKVTEKGKDVELRCDPISGHTALYWYRQSLGQGLEFLIYFQGNSAPDKSGLPSDRFSAERTGGSVSTLTIQRTQQEDSAVYLCASSTRTGLGTGELFFGEGSRLTVL.

The chain uses TRBV5-1 and TRBJ2-5; 8 bases map to TRBD2. The CDR3 consists of 15 residues. Germline CDR1 is SGHRS and CDR2 is YFSETQ. V gave up 4 bases and J gave up 1 base; unmatched junction bases: 6. CDR3 sequence reads: CASSLAGPSQETQYF. The CDR3 DNA sequence: TGCGCCAGCAGCCTAGCGGGCCCGTCCCAAGAGACCCAGTACTTC.

This clone was observed a handful of times. J is TRBJ2-7 and V is TRBV18; 13 nucleotides line up with TRBD2. J was trimmed by 5 bases and V by 2 bases; bases with no gene match: 9. From germline, CDR1 is KGHSH and CDR2 LQKENI. This CDR3 comprises 17 residues. The CDR3: CASSPTPGTSGKNEQYF. CDR3 bases: TGTGCCAGCTCACCAACCCCCGGGACTAGCGGGAAAAACGAGCAGTACTTC.

The V call is TRBV28, the J call TRBJ2-7; D is perhaps TRBD2 (7 bases). The V end was cut by 7 bases, the J end by 3 bases, with 13 bases between. Germline V lookup: CDR1 MDHEN, CDR2 SYDVKM. The CDR3 is 13 amino acids. For the CDR3, the DNA is TGTGCCAGCAATGAGGGAGGGGGCTACGAGCAGTACTTC. This codes for CASNEGGGYEQYF. The entire variable domain, with the rest obtained from reference TRBV28 and TRBJ2-7, is as follows: DVKVTQSSRYLVKRTGEKVFLECVQDMDHENMFWYRQDPGLGLRLIYFSYDVKMKEKGDIPEGYSVSREKKERFSLILESASTNQTSMYLCASNEGGGYEQYFGPGTRLTVT.

The chain couples TRBV5-1 to TRBJ2-3; TRBD2 matches at 7 bases. This CDR3 region has 14 residues. The germline V gene has CDR1 SGHRS and CDR2 YFSETQ. The trim removed 1 base at V and 2 bases at J, leaving 1 base unmatched. This chain's CDR3 is CASSLRGDTDTQYF. DNA for the CDR3: TGCGCCAGCAGCTTGCGGGGGGACACAGATACGCAGTATTTT.

V gene TRBV9 combines with J gene TRBJ1-1, with TRBD1 matching over 7 bases. CDR3 length: 16 residues. Germline CDR1 reads SGDLS; CDR2 reads YYNGEE. V lost 3 bases and J lost 1; bases outside the gene matches: 9. The CDR3 DNA reads TGTGCCAGCAGCGATGCAAGGAAGGGGGCGAACACTGAAGCTTTCTTT. Protein sequence: CASSDARKGANTEAFF.

This clone showed up just once. The V call is TRBV3-1 (or the pseudogene TRBV3-2), the J call TRBJ2-2, with 9 positions matching TRBD1. Trimming removed 6 bases from V and 5 bases from J; junction bases left unmatched: 10. The germline CDR1 and CDR2 sequences are LGHDT and YNNKEL (reference sequence). The CDR3 covers 16 residues. The CDR3: CASRPRDRVVTGELFF. CDR3 coding DNA: TGTGCCAGCAGGCCCCGGGACAGGGTCGTGACCGGGGAGCTGTTTTTT.

The CDR3 DNA reads as TGTGCCAGCCGGGCGAGTCAGGGGGCAACTGAAGCTTTCTTT. Protein: CASRASQGATEAFF. The chain has TRBV27 and TRBJ1-1, with TRBD1 identical over 8 bases. The ends lost 8 bases at V and 5 bases at J; junction bases unmatched: 10. CDR1 is MNHEY and CDR2 is SMNVEV in the germline V gene (reference sequence). This CDR3 comprises 14 residues.

The rearrangement links TRBV9 to TRBJ2-1, with D possibly TRBD2 on 6 matching bases. This CDR3 comprises 15 residues. V gave up 5 bases and J gave up 0 bases, with 12 bases separating them. Germline V CDR1 and CDR2: SGDLS, YYNGEE. CDR3 sequence: CASSRDWSSYNEQFF. The CDR3 nucleotides are TGTGCCAGCAGTCGGGACTGGAGCTCCTACAATGAGCAGTTCTTC.

This chain uses TRBV27 with TRBJ1-4; 7 positions agree with TRBD1. Germline CDR1 is MNHEY and CDR2 is SMNVEV (reference sequence). The CDR3 has 13 amino acids. J gave up 9 bases and V 6 bases, and 7 bases lay outside the gene matches. CDR3 in amino acids: CASSPRQGQKLFF. Here the CDR3 DNA reads TGTGCCAGCAGCCCGAGACAGGGTCAAAAACTGTTTTTT.

V is TRBV4-3 and J is TRBJ2-7; 12 bases are shared with TRBD2. The ends lost 3 bases at V and 2 bases at J; junction bases unmatched: 8. CDR1 is LGHNA, CDR2 YSLEER, per germline. The CDR3 length is 17 residues. The CDR3 protein is CASSHGLAGGSPYEQYF. CDR3 sequence (DNA): TGCGCCAGCAGCCACGGTCTAGCGGGAGGGTCGCCCTACGAGCAGTACTTC.